The sequence of this T cell receptor beta chain was determined in a study of cytomegalovirus exposure and HLA in healthy donors. To note about this clone: Its antigen is not identified.

The PCR used 60 Vbeta and 13 Jbeta primers. This table comes from immunoSEQ multiplex PCR, and its TCRdb copy is limited to in-frame clones, with some not included. Counted here are about 140,000 clones, roughly three quarters occurring once; the ten biggest clones make up approximately 2%. Germline V lookup: CDR1 SGDLS, CDR2 YYNGEE. The CDR3 has 16 amino acids. Trimming pared 4 bases from V and 1 base from J, leaving 17 bases between. Study-wide results and limits: Presence/absence analyses supposed approximately even sequencing depth among donors.

The source of this sequence is a man between 25 and 39 years old in good health and CMV-seronegative. The sequencing input was PBMCs. The V gene is TRBV9, the J gene TRBJ1-1; D is unclear. The CDR3 region is CASSLAAGGTNTEAFF. As DNA, the CDR3 is TGTGCCAGCAGCCTAGCCGCGGGAGGTACGAACACTGAAGCTTTCTTT. Full variable domain (outside the CDR3, taken from reference TRBV9 and TRBJ1-1): DSGVTQTPKHLITATGQRVTLRCSPRSGDLSVYWYQQSLDQGLQFLIQYYNGEERAKGNILERFSAQQFPDLHSELNLSSLELGDSALYFCASSLAAGGTNTEAFFGQGTRLTVV.